Shown below are 9 T cell receptor beta chains from a single sample sequenced in a study of blood T cell repertoires in COVID-19. Sequenced by immunoSEQ multiplex PCR; TCRdb stores in-frame clones only, minus some. The table lists approximately 81,000 clones, roughly 78% of them singletons, with approximately 7.3% in the top ten. Source material: peripheral blood. All receptors come from a human donor in a cohort sampled during active COVID-19.

The chain joins TRBV27 to TRBJ1-1, with D possibly being TRBD1 (5 bases). V shed 2 bases and J shed 5 bases, with 9 bases lying between them. CDR3 length equals 13 residues. In germline, CDR1 is MNHEY, CDR2 SMNVEV (reference sequence). The CDR3 protein is CASSLGGRTEAFF. As DNA, the CDR3 is TGTGCCAGCAGTTTAGGGGGGAGAACTGAAGCTTTCTTT.

The J gene is TRBJ2-2, the V gene TRBV5-4, with 7 nucleotides matching TRBD1. The CDR3 extends over 15 amino acids. The junction had 6 bases not matched to a gene; V was cut back by 4 bases and J by 3 bases. Per the germline V gene, CDR1 is SGHNT and CDR2 is YYREEE (reference sequence). The CDR3 loop is CASSTGTAHTGELFF. Written as DNA, the CDR3 is TGTGCCAGCAGCACTGGGACAGCCCACACCGGGGAGCTGTTTTTT.

This chain joins TRBV7-3 and TRBJ1-1, with D unclear. This CDR3 is built from 13 residues. Germline loops: CDR1 SGHTA, CDR2 FQGTGA. Between the trimmed V and J ends, which lost 0 bases and 4 bases, there was a span of 6 bases. The CDR3 DNA reads as TGTGCCAGCAGCTTAACGGAGGGCACTGAAGCTTTCTTT. It encodes CASSLTEGTEAFF.

The CDR3 here is CASRAGTSGAPYYEQYF. CDR3 sequence (DNA): TGTGCAAGTCGGGCCGGGACTAGCGGGGCGCCCTACTACGAGCAGTACTTC. This chain links TRBV12-2 with TRBJ2-7; no check of the table's D call, TRBD2, against the DNA was made. TRBV12-2 is labeled a pseudogene. The CDR3 loop spans 17 amino acids.

V is TRBV14 and J is TRBJ1-3; D is possibly TRBD1 (5 bases). Trimming took 1 base from V and 2 from J, leaving 21 bases between them. The CDR3 sequence is 19 residues long. Germline V gives CDR1 SGHDN, CDR2 FVKESK. DNA for the CDR3: TGTGCCAGCAGCCAAGGGTCCCACACACGACCAGGGACTGGAAACACCATATATTTT. It specifies CASSQGSHTRPGTGNTIYF.

The chain links TRBV12-5 to TRBJ2-7; TRBD2 might be the D (6 bases). Germline CDR1 and CDR2: LGHNT and FRNRAP. The CDR3 loop spans 13 amino acids. Trimming stripped 1 base from V and 9 bases from J, with 13 bases between. CDR3 nucleotide sequence: TGTGCTAGTGGTTTGGCCCACGGGGGACGGCAGTACTTC. Protein sequence: CASGLAHGGRQYF.

V and J are TRBV7-6 and TRBJ2-1; D possibly corresponds to TRBD2 (5 bases). V dropped 2 bases and J dropped 4 bases, with 24 bases sitting between them. In germline, CDR1 is SGHVS, CDR2 FNYEAQ. The length of the CDR3 is 19 residues. The CDR3 sequence is CASSLFSGVVASQYNEQFF. The CDR3 DNA follows: TGTGCCAGCAGCTTATTTTCCGGGGTGGTAGCGTCACAATACAATGAGCAGTTCTTC.

The rearrangement links TRBV7-3 to TRBJ2-7, with a tentative D call TRBD1 (5 bases). The CDR3 runs 14 residues. Germline CDR1 reads SGHTA; CDR2 reads FQGTGA. V shed 3 bases and J shed 12 bases, with 21 bases lying between them. In nucleotides, the CDR3 is TGTGCCAGCAGCTTGGGGCCTCAGAATCAGGAACGGTACTTC. The encoded protein is CASSLGPQNQERYF.

This sequence joins TRBV6-2 or TRBV6-3 and TRBJ2-5; the D is unclear. The CDR3 loop spans 12 amino acids. The ends were cut back, 8 bases at V and 5 bases at J, with 12 bases in the middle. Germline values: CDR1 MNHEY, CDR2 SVGEGT. DNA for the CDR3: TGTGCCAGCCGCCGAGGTGGGGAGACCCAGTACTTC. Protein product: CASRRGGETQYF.